These 16 T cell receptor beta chains came from one sample sequenced in a study of blood T cell repertoires in COVID-19. Here immunoSEQ multiplex PCR was the method, and the copy in TCRdb shows in-frame clones only, minus some. Among 150,000 or so clones listed, 70% to 90% were seen once. The sequencing sample was made of peripheral blood. The receptors shown here come from a human donor in a cohort sampled during active COVID-19.

This chain connects TRBV19 to TRBJ2-5, with 9 bases identical to TRBD1. The CDR3 length is 15 residues. CDR1 is LNHDA and CDR2 is SQIVND in the germline V gene (reference sequence). V shed 10 bases and J 3 bases; nucleotides not matched to a gene: 12. CDR3 coding DNA: TGTGCCAAACAATCCGGGACAGGGAGTAAAGAGACCCAGTACTTC. Its protein is CAKQSGTGSKETQYF.

This clone was seen only a few times. The V and J genes are TRBV7-9 and TRBJ1-1, with 9 bases lining up with TRBD1. CDR3 size: 16 residues. V was clipped by 3 bases and J by 0 bases; unmatched bases: 5. Per germline, CDR1 SEHNR and CDR2 FQNEAQ (reference sequence). As DNA, the CDR3 is TGTGCCAGCAGCTTGGGGGACAGGGTCATGAACACTGAAGCTTTCTTT. This translates into CASSLGDRVMNTEAFF.

J is TRBJ1-1 and V is TRBV19; D might be TRBD1 (6 bases). CDR3 length equals 13 residues. Trimming cost V 3 bases and J 5 bases, with 10 bases left between them. Germline V lookup: CDR1 LNHDA, CDR2 SQIVND (reference sequence). The CDR3 sequence: CASSMVGATEAFF. The CDR3 DNA sequence: TGTGCCAGTAGTATGGTGGGGGCAACTGAAGCTTTCTTT.

The genes are TRBV29-1 and TRBJ1-4; 7 nucleotides line up with TRBD1. Germline V gene sequence: CDR1 SQVTM, CDR2 ANQGSEA. J was trimmed by 7 bases and V by 7 bases; bases with no gene match: 9. The CDR3 contains 13 residues. CDR3 protein: CSARQGVTEKLFF. The CDR3 DNA sequence: TGCAGCGCCCGACAGGGAGTAACTGAAAAACTGTTTTTT.

The chain joins TRBV3-1 (or the pseudogene TRBV3-2) to TRBJ2-7; TRBD2 is a possible D gene (5 bases). The CDR3 extends over 14 amino acids. From germline, CDR1 is LGHDT and CDR2 YNNKEL (reference sequence). Trimming stripped 0 bases from V and 6 bases from J, with 12 bases between. The CDR3 DNA sequence: TGTGCCAGCAGCCAAGAGGGGAGTATTGGCGAGCAGTACTTC. As protein: CASSQEGSIGEQYF.

The rearrangement joins TRBV7-9 to TRBJ2-7; 15 nucleotides align to TRBD2. Germline V gene lookup returns CDR1 SEHNR and CDR2 FQNEAQ (reference sequence). CDR3 length: 16 residues. V lost 3 bases to trimming and J lost 5 bases; unmatched junction nucleotides: 5. The DNA for the CDR3 is TGTGCCAGCAGCTTGGGGGGACTAGCGGGAGGTAACGAGCAGTACTTC. Translation gives CASSLGGLAGGNEQYF.

The chain is built from TRBV9 and TRBJ1-2; the D gene is possibly TRBD1 (5 bases). This CDR3 comprises 15 residues. Germline V gives CDR1 SGDLS, CDR2 YYNGEE. Trimming shortened V by 0 bases and J by 4 bases, and 13 bases separated the two germline ends. This CDR3 reads CASSVDWGTPYGYTF. CDR3 bases: TGTGCCAGCAGCGTAGATTGGGGCACTCCCTATGGCTACACCTTC.

The V gene is TRBV4-1, the J gene TRBJ2-3, with 8 bases matching TRBD2. V lost 4 bases to trimming and J lost 6 bases; unmatched junction nucleotides: 15. Germline V gene data show CDR1 as MGHRA and CDR2 as YSYEKL. The CDR3 extends over 17 amino acids. The CDR3 region has the DNA TGCGCCAGCAGCCCCGAATTTTCAGCGGGGGAGGTGGATACGCAGTATTTT. Its translation: CASSPEFSAGEVDTQYF.

The V and J genes are TRBV30 and TRBJ2-1; tentative D call: TRBD2 (6 bases). In germline, CDR1 is GTSNPN, CDR2 SVGIG (reference sequence). V lost 2 bases, J lost 7 bases, and 21 bases lay in between. This CDR3 is 16 amino acids long. CDR3 amino acids: CAWSLDLGEAGNEQFF. The CDR3 DNA reads as TGTGCCTGGAGTCTGGATCTTGGAGAGGCGGGGAATGAGCAGTTCTTC.

The CDR3 coding sequence is TGTGCCATCAGTGAGTCTCCCGGGGTTAATGAAAAACTGTTTTTT. Translation gives CAISESPGVNEKLFF. The rearrangement joins TRBV10-3 to TRBJ1-4, with D hard to call. CDR1 is ENHRY, CDR2 SYGVKD, per germline. The CDR3 loop spans 15 amino acids. V lost 0 bases to trimming and J lost 4 bases, with 9 bases between them.

The V and J genes are TRBV2 and TRBJ2-7, with TRBD1 matching over 7 bases. This CDR3 is 16 amino acids long. Losses at the gene ends were 7 bases for V and 4 bases for J; bases not matched to a gene: 16. The germline V gene has CDR1 SNHLY and CDR2 FYNNEI. Here the CDR3 DNA reads TGTGCCAGCACCACAACCGGGACAGTCTCACGATACGAGCAGTACTTC. Translating it yields CASTTTGTVSRYEQYF.

The chain combines TRBV5-4 with TRBJ2-5; 11 nucleotides line up with TRBD2. Trimming cost V 7 bases and J 4 bases; bases outside gene matches: 12. The CDR3 is made up of 16 amino acids. Germline lookup yields CDR1 SGHNT and CDR2 YYREEE (reference sequence). The CDR3 coding sequence is TGTGCCAGCGGCCAATTAGCGGGGGGGCTCGGAGAGACCCAGTACTTC. Translating it yields CASGQLAGGLGETQYF.

This clone appeared a single time. CDR3 sequence reads: CASSSGTGAGGTEAFF. The CDR3 bases are TGTGCCAGCAGCTCCGGGACAGGGGCTGGGGGCACTGAAGCTTTCTTT. This rearrangement joins TRBV5-5 to TRBJ1-1; the match to TRBD1 covers 10 bases. This CDR3 has 16 residues. Per the germline V gene, CDR1 is SGHKS and CDR2 is YYEKEE (reference sequence). V lost 3 bases and J lost 4; bases outside the gene matches: 9.

The chain couples TRBV5-4 to TRBJ2-7, with TRBD2 matching over 11 bases. Germline CDR1 reads SGHNT; CDR2 reads YYREEE (reference sequence). The CDR3 covers 14 residues. Trimming cost V 7 bases and J 3 bases; bases outside gene matches: 6. CDR3 protein: CASHLAGGLYEQYF. The CDR3 DNA reads as TGTGCCAGCCACCTAGCGGGGGGCCTCTACGAGCAGTACTTC.

Only one count was recorded for this clone. The gene calls are TRBV19 and TRBJ1-3, with D unresolved. V shed 4 bases and J shed 3 bases, with 13 bases lying between them. The CDR3 is made up of 15 amino acids. CDR1 and CDR2 from the germline V gene are LNHDA and SQIVND (reference sequence). The chain's CDR3 is CASSRERHLGNTIYF. CDR3 coding DNA: TGTGCCAGTAGTAGGGAGAGACACCTTGGAAACACCATATATTTT.

This clone was recorded once. V gene TRBV9 combines with J gene TRBJ2-5; maybe TRBD2 (5 bases). The CDR3 contains 13 residues. With 0 bases removed from V and 2 bases from J, the gap between germline ends came to 5 bases. Germline-derived CDR1 and CDR2 are SGDLS and YYNGEE. Here the CDR3 reads CASSVGGQETQYF. CDR3 in DNA: TGTGCCAGCAGCGTAGGAGGGCAAGAGACCCAGTACTTC.